This entry lists 32 T cell receptor beta chains sequenced from one sample in a study of shared T cell receptors in the human thymus (dated by TCRdb to the early 2020s). The library was built by means of the immunoSEQ multiplex PCR assay. The table comes from immuneACCESS by way of TCRdb, which keeps in-frame sequences with V and J called. Part of the clones is missing from these tables; in studies checked, under half for an unresolved V gene and the rest for unknown reasons. In this sample the table shows under 700,000 clones, approximately 80% of which occur a single time. Of the sample, 0.01% to 0.015% falls within the top ten clones. The data were also submitted as part of a second study, on human thymus T cells.

The sample was thymocytes. The receptors were gathered from a boy under two years old with a congenital heart defect. Donor details come from another sample of the same person, matched by shared clones.

This clone was recorded a few times. The CDR3 loop is CASSQDGQGGGYTF. CDR3 in DNA: TGTGCCAGCAGCCAAGATGGACAGGGTGGTGGCTACACCTTC. The V and J genes are TRBV5-4 and TRBJ1-2; 8 bases map to TRBD1. The CDR3 totals 14 residues. The germline gives CDR1 SGHNT, CDR2 YYREEE (reference sequence). Trimming removed 4 bases from V and 7 bases from J; junction bases left unmatched: 9.

The chain combines TRBV29-1 with TRBJ2-7; a weak D match, TRBD2 (5 bases). The CDR3 has 15 amino acids. Germline V gene sequence: CDR1 SQVTM, CDR2 ANQGSEA. Trimming removed 1 base from V and 2 bases from J, with 15 bases in between. The CDR3 protein is CSVEGGPKSPYEQYF. The CDR3 nucleotides read TGCAGCGTTGAAGGCGGGCCAAAGAGCCCCTACGAGCAGTACTTC.

V is TRBV7-9 and J is TRBJ2-7; TRBD1 aligns across 10 bases. J was trimmed by 3 bases and V by 4 bases; bases with no gene match: 12. The CDR3 is made up of 17 amino acids. Germline CDR1 and CDR2: SEHNR and FQNEAQ (reference sequence). In DNA, the CDR3 is TGTGCCAGCAGCTCCGGGTTTGGAGGGGACAGGGGCTACGAGCAGTACTTC. Translated, it gives CASSSGFGGDRGYEQYF.

The rearrangement uses TRBV28 and TRBJ2-7, with D perhaps matching TRBD2 (5 bases). Germline V gene sequence: CDR1 MDHEN, CDR2 SYDVKM. CDR3 length equals 15 residues. Trimming shortened V by 3 bases and J by 2 bases, and 14 bases separated the two germline ends. In DNA form, the CDR3 reads TGTGCCAGCAGTTTCCGGGCGGGTTACCCCTACGAGCAGTACTTC. Translation: CASSFRAGYPYEQYF.

CDR3 sequence: CASSYSSPGGCEAFF. For the CDR3, the DNA is TGTGCCAGCAGTTACTCGAGTCCGGGGGGGTGTGAAGCTTTCTTT. The chain uses TRBV6-6 and TRBJ1-1; possibly TRBD1 for D (5 bases). CDR1 is MNHNY, CDR2 SVGAGI, per germline (reference sequence). Trimming removed 0 bases at V and 7 bases at J, with 15 bases between. This CDR3 contains 15 residues.

This clone was seen a few times. This chain uses TRBV27 with TRBJ1-5; maybe TRBD1 (5 bases). V was pared by 6 bases and J by 2 bases, with 20 bases between. This CDR3 is built from 17 residues. Germline V lookup: CDR1 MNHEY, CDR2 SMNVEV (reference sequence). CDR3: CASSHTLTGHRNQPQHF. The DNA of the CDR3 is TGTGCCAGCAGCCATACCTTAACAGGACACCGCAATCAGCCCCAGCATTTT.

About this clone: The junction does not match germline at one end; this may be a read error. The chain is built from TRBV5-5 and TRBJ1-1; TRBD1 agrees at 10 bases. The CDR3 is 16 amino acids. The germline V gene has CDR1 SGHKS and CDR2 YYEKEE (reference sequence). Here the CDR3 reads CASSSPPGQGNSEAFF. For the CDR3, the DNA is TGTGCCAGCAGCTCGCCTCCGGGACAGGGGAACTCTGAAGCTTTCTTT.

This chain links TRBV5-1 with TRBJ2-2; a weak D match, TRBD1 (5 bases). V was trimmed by 1 base and J by 1 base, leaving 8 bases between them. The CDR3 loop spans 15 amino acids. The germline gives CDR1 SGHRS, CDR2 YFSETQ. CDR3 amino acids: CASSLTRENTGELFF. For the CDR3, the DNA is TGCGCCAGCAGCTTGACCAGGGAGAACACCGGGGAGCTGTTTTTT.

The chain links TRBV10-2 to TRBJ1-1; possibly TRBD1 for D (5 bases). CDR1 WSHSY and CDR2 SAAADI come from the germline V gene. The CDR3 sequence is 13 residues long. Trimming shortened V by 4 bases and J by 1 base, and 7 bases separated the two germline ends. The CDR3 loop reads CASSGGENTEAFF. The CDR3 nucleotides are TGCGCCAGCAGTGGGGGGGAGAACACTGAAGCTTTCTTT.

The CDR3 DNA reads TGCGCCAGCAGCCAAGGTGAGGAAGAGGGAGTCATTTATGAGCAGTTCTTC. Protein sequence: CASSQGEEEGVIYEQFF. The gene calls are TRBV4-3 and TRBJ2-1, with D perhaps matching TRBD2 (5 bases). This CDR3 contains 17 residues. V lost 1 base to trimming and J lost 8 bases, with 21 bases between them. Per the germline V gene, CDR1 is LGHNA and CDR2 is YSLEER.

This clone was counted between two and nine times. J is TRBJ2-7 and V is TRBV4-1; possibly TRBD2 for D (6 bases). With 0 bases removed from V and 6 bases from J, the gap between germline ends came to 24 bases. The CDR3 is made up of 18 amino acids. The germline V gene has CDR1 MGHRA and CDR2 YSYEKL. CDR3 nucleotide sequence: TGCGCCAGCAGCCAAGAAAGAGGGCTACTACTAGCCCACGGCGAGCAGTACTTC. Protein sequence: CASSQERGLLLAHGEQYF.

The chain links TRBV5-1 to TRBJ2-5; 11 nucleotides agree with TRBD2. The CDR3 covers 15 residues. V was clipped by 5 bases and J by 4 bases; unmatched bases: 7. Looked up from germline, CDR1 is SGHRS and CDR2 is YFSETQ. The CDR3 DNA is TGCGCCAGCAGGGAGACTAGCGGGAAGGGAGAGACCCAGTACTTC. It translates to CASRETSGKGETQYF.

This chain connects TRBV4-2 to TRBJ2-1, with 11 bases aligning to TRBD2. The germline CDR1 and CDR2 sequences are LGHNA and YNFKEQ. The ends lost 0 bases at V and 1 base at J; junction bases unmatched: 5. The length of the CDR3 is 18 residues. The CDR3 nucleotides read TGTGCCAGCAGCCAAGACCGGCTAGCGGGAGGATCCTACAATGAGCAGTTCTTC. Protein: CASSQDRLAGGSYNEQFF.

The rearrangement links TRBV18 to TRBJ2-7; the match to TRBD2 covers 11 bases. The CDR3 length is 16 residues. CDR1 and CDR2 (germline): KGHSH, LQKENI. V was pared by 4 bases and J by 2 bases, with 7 bases of the junction left unmatched. In nucleotides, the CDR3 is TGTGCCAGCTCACACCTGACTAGCGGGATTACCTACGAGCAGTACTTC. It encodes CASSHLTSGITYEQYF.

This chain uses TRBV15 with TRBJ1-2; possible D gene TRBD1, 5 bases. Germline CDR1 reads LNHNV; CDR2 reads YYDKDF (reference sequence). V was cut by 7 bases and J by 3 bases, with 18 bases left in between. CDR3 size: 15 residues. Written as DNA, the CDR3 is TGTGCCACCAAAATGGGGGGTCCGGTAGACTATGGCTACACCTTC. The encoded protein is CATKMGGPVDYGYTF.

The chain couples TRBV6-5 to TRBJ1-2; 8 positions match TRBD1. Trimming removed 4 bases from V and 3 bases from J; junction bases left unmatched: 7. The CDR3 runs 15 residues. Germline V gene lookup returns CDR1 MNHEY and CDR2 SVGAGI. The CDR3 nucleotides read TGTGCCAGCAGTTCCGACAGGGGCGGGGACTATGGCTACACCTTC. Its translation is CASSSDRGGDYGYTF.

This clone was seen more than once but under ten times. The chain uses TRBV5-5 and TRBJ2-1; the match to TRBD2 covers 7 bases. There are 17 residues in the CDR3. Germline V gives CDR1 SGHKS, CDR2 YYEKEE (reference sequence). Losses at the gene ends were 4 bases for V and 10 bases for J; bases not matched to a gene: 20. This CDR3 reads CASSADWRAGRSGEQFF. CDR3 nucleotides: TGTGCCAGCAGCGCCGACTGGCGAGCGGGACGATCGGGGGAGCAGTTCTTC.

As to this clone: No DNA is shown, since the ends of the CDR3 on it are uncertain; the CDR3 is the one TCRdb lists. This sequence joins TRBV18 and TRBJ2-2; the table calls TRBD2, which could not be checked here. The CDR3 has 14 residues if both end residues are counted. From germline, CDR1 is KGHSH and CDR2 LQKENI. CDR3 amino acids: CASSPVFGAGELFF.

V is TRBV5-6 and J is TRBJ1-2; TRBD1 matches 7 bases. The V gene end was trimmed by 3 bases and the J gene end by 0 bases; junction bases not matched to a gene: 8. Germline V lookup: CDR1 SGHDT, CDR2 YYEEEE. The CDR3 consists of 16 residues. The CDR3 bases are TGTGCCAGCAGCTCCCGACAGGGCTCCTCTAACTATGGCTACACCTTC. Protein sequence: CASSSRQGSSNYGYTF.

This clone was recorded once. V usage is TRBV6-6 and J usage is TRBJ1-2; 8 bases are a match to TRBD1. The CDR3 sequence is 14 residues long. V shed 2 bases, J shed 2 bases, and the junction held 1 base outside the gene matches. Germline CDR1 MNHNY, CDR2 SVGAGI (reference sequence). CDR3 nucleotide sequence: TGTGCCAGCAGTTACCGGACAGGGAACTATGGCTACACCTTC. Translated: CASSYRTGNYGYTF.

This clone is a singleton in its sample. The V and J genes are TRBV14 and TRBJ2-5; 7 nucleotides match TRBD1. The germline V gene has CDR1 SGHDN and CDR2 FVKESK. This CDR3 has 14 residues. V gave up 9 bases and J gave up 5 bases; unmatched junction bases: 12. Here the CDR3 reads CARIPHRGGETQYF. The CDR3 nucleotides are TGTGCCAGGATCCCCCACAGGGGTGGGGAGACCCAGTACTTC.

This sequence joins TRBV5-1 and TRBJ2-3; D uncertain. The CDR3 runs to 16 residues. The V gene's germline CDR1 is SGHRS and CDR2 YFSETQ. The V gene lost 0 bases and the J gene lost 1 base, with 12 bases spanning the gap. CDR3 nucleotides: TGCGCCAGCAGCTTGGGGAGAATGGTGGGCACAGATACGCAGTATTTT. It translates to CASSLGRMVGTDTQYF.

The chain is built from TRBV30 and TRBJ2-7, with 7 bases fitting TRBD1. The CDR3 runs to 12 residues. Per germline, CDR1 GTSNPN and CDR2 SVGIG (reference sequence). The J segment lost 4 bases and the V segment lost 5 bases, leaving 5 bases of the junction unmatched. The CDR3 DNA reads TGTGCCTGGGGGACAGTAGAATACGAGCAGTACTTC. It encodes CAWGTVEYEQYF.

V usage is TRBV9 and J usage is TRBJ2-1, with 7 bases aligning to TRBD2. Unmatched junction bases numbered 4, after V lost 0 bases and J lost 10 bases. The CDR3 consists of 13 residues. Per the germline V gene, CDR1 is SGDLS and CDR2 is YYNGEE. CDR3 region: CASSVVVGLEQFF. The DNA for the CDR3 is TGTGCCAGCAGCGTAGTCGTGGGACTAGAGCAGTTCTTC.

V and J are TRBV7-2 and TRBJ2-7; 16 bases line up with TRBD2. Per the germline V gene, CDR1 is SGHTA and CDR2 is FQGNSA. Unmatched junction bases numbered 9, after V lost 5 bases and J lost 5 bases. The CDR3 consists of 17 residues. CDR3 in amino acids: CASSPPGLAGGRNEQYF. CDR3 coding DNA: TGTGCCAGCAGCCCACCGGGACTAGCGGGAGGGAGAAACGAGCAGTACTTC.

The rearrangement joins TRBV4-3 to TRBJ2-5; D perhaps matches TRBD2 (5 bases). The CDR3 totals 16 residues. CDR1 and CDR2 (germline): LGHNA, YSLEER. The V gene lost 4 bases and the J gene lost 5 bases, with 20 bases spanning the gap. CDR3 sequence: CASSRARTEDGETQYF. DNA for the CDR3: TGCGCCAGCAGCCGAGCAAGGACGGAGGATGGGGAGACCCAGTACTTC.

This chain uses TRBV4-2 with TRBJ2-3; possibly TRBD1 for D (6 bases). Germline V CDR1 and CDR2: LGHNA, YNFKEQ. Trimming shortened V by 3 bases and J by 4 bases, and 17 bases separated the two germline ends. This CDR3 contains 16 residues. Here the CDR3 DNA reads TGTGCCAGCAGCCATGGCTGGACAGTGGGTCCAGATACGCAGTATTTT. This encodes CASSHGWTVGPDTQYF.

V usage is TRBV5-1 and J usage is TRBJ2-1; the D gene is possibly TRBD1 (5 bases). Germline loops: CDR1 SGHRS, CDR2 YFSETQ. The V end lost 0 bases, the J end lost 8 bases, and 12 bases lay between the germline ends. The length of the CDR3 is 14 residues. The CDR3 DNA reads as TGCGCCAGCAGCTTGGGGTCAGGGCGCCATGAGCAGTTCTTC. The encoded protein is CASSLGSGRHEQFF.

The J gene is TRBJ1-6, the V gene TRBV30, with D perhaps TRBD1 (5 bases). CDR3 length: 17 residues. Trimming removed 0 bases at V and 5 bases at J, with 17 bases between. CDR1 is GTSNPN and CDR2 is SVGIG in the germline V gene (reference sequence). The CDR3 reads CAWSVRGLGPNNSPLHF. The CDR3 DNA reads as TGTGCCTGGAGTGTAAGGGGCCTGGGGCCGAATAATTCACCCCTCCACTTT. The whole variable domain, filled in from reference TRBV30 and TRBJ1-6, reads SQTIHQWPATLVQPVGSPLSLECTVEGTSNPNLYWYRQAAGRGLQLLFYSVGIGQISSEVPQNLSASRPQDRQFILSSKKLLLSDSGFYLCAWSVRGLGPNNSPLHFGNGTRLTVT.

The chain has TRBV25-1 and TRBJ1-4, with D perhaps TRBD1 (6 bases). Germline loops: CDR1 MGHDK, CDR2 SYGVNS. V gave up 6 bases and J gave up 7 bases, with 18 bases separating them. The CDR3 runs to 15 residues. The CDR3 DNA sequence: TGTGCCAGCAGGGAGACAGGACCGAGGGGTGAAAAACTGTTTTTT. It encodes CASRETGPRGEKLFF. Full variable domain (rest looked up from reference TRBV25-1 and TRBJ1-4): EADIYQTPRYLVIGTGKKITLECSQTMGHDKMYWYQQDPGMELHLIHYSYGVNSTEKGDLSSESTVSRIRTEHFPLTLESARPSHTSQYLCASRETGPRGEKLFFGSGTQLSVL.

This chain connects TRBV7-9 to TRBJ1-5; the D is unclear. Germline loops: CDR1 SEHNR, CDR2 FQNEAQ (reference sequence). The CDR3 contains 13 residues. V was clipped by 2 bases and J by 5 bases, with 7 bases between them. The CDR3 sequence: CASSLSEDQPQHF. DNA for the CDR3: TGTGCCAGCAGCTTATCAGAGGATCAGCCCCAGCATTTT.

This sequence joins TRBV19 and TRBJ1-2, with D tentatively TRBD1 (6 bases). V gave up 5 bases and J gave up 0 bases, with 10 bases separating them. This CDR3 region has 14 residues. Germline V CDR1 and CDR2: LNHDA, SQIVND (reference sequence). The CDR3 protein is CASSLDRTNYGYTF. CDR3 DNA sequence: TGTGCCAGTAGTCTCGACAGGACTAACTATGGCTACACCTTC.